The rows below give T cell receptor delta chains drawn from one sample of a study of Vδ1+ human thymocytes. TCRdb used CATT to re-call clones from the multiplex PCR reads. This sample yields about 53,000 delta-chain clones, of which around 16% are seen a single time; 0.3% to 0.5% belongs to the top ten. Sequencing input: Vdelta1+ gamma-delta thymocytes from the thymus. These receptors all stem from a girl in the first two years of life who had congenital heart surgery. CDR3s include the opening cysteine and the closing phenylalanine or tryptophan. The D gene is left open where the match is weak. A clone size is listed for some rows: how often the clone was seen (once, few, many), or a class if it is expanded.

D	length	V	size	J	CDR3	DNA
TRDD3	17	TRDV1	few	TRDJ1	CALGVTYSGGYLDKLIF	TGTGCTCTTGGCGTGACCTACTCTGGGGGATACCTCGATAAACTCATCTTT
TRDD3	17	TRDV1	-	TRDJ1	CALLRFRLNWGVDKLIF	TGTGCCCTCCTTCGCTTCCGTCTCAACTGGGGAGTCGATAAACTCATCTTT
-	13	TRDV1	few	TRDJ1	CALGGAFTDKLIF	TGTGCTCTTGGGGGGGCCTTCACCGATAAACTCATCTTT
-	16	TRDV1	-	TRDJ1	CALGELGKDAGDKLIF	TGTGCTCTTGGGGAATTGGGGAAGGACGCGGGTGATAAACTCATCTTT
TRDD3	18	TRDV1	-	TRDJ1	CALGEGIRPLGDTQKLIF	TGTGCTCTTGGGGAAGGGATCCGTCCCTTGGGGGATACGCAGAAACTCATCTTT
-	14	TRDV2	few	TRDJ1	CAWDDLGDTDKLIF	TGTGCCTGGGACGACCTAGGGGACACCGATAAACTCATCTTT
-	22	TRDV1	-	TRDJ1	CALGEDPFLHTFIGGYDDKLIF	TGTGCTCTTGGGGAAGACCCCTTCCTACATACTTTTATCGGGGGATACGACGATAAACTCATCTTT
TRDD3	21	TRDV1	-	TRDJ1	CALGERLAGGYVPARADKLIF	TGTGCTCTTGGGGAACGCTTGGCTGGGGGATACGTTCCCGCCAGGGCCGATAAACTCATCTTT
-	16	TRDV1	few	TRDJ1	CAISSGPGGITDKLIF	TGTGCGATAAGCAGCGGTCCAGGGGGAATCACCGATAAACTCATCTTT
-	16	TRDV1	-	TRDJ1	CALGEPGTGYTDKLIF	TGTGCTCTTGGGGAACCGGGAACTGGGTACACCGATAAACTCATCTTT
TRDD2	21	TRDV1	few	TRDJ1	CALGGTFLRWSGGLYTDKLIF	TGTGCTCTTGGGGGGACCTTCCTACGGTGGAGTGGGGGGTTGTACACCGATAAACTCATCTTT
TRDD3	18	TRDV2	few	TRDJ1	CACDTVGDWGIYTDKLIF	TGTGCCTGTGACACGGTGGGGGACTGGGGGATATACACCGATAAACTCATCTTT
TRDD3	15	TRDV1	-	TRDJ1	CALGEGGWGMLKLIF	TGTGCTCTTGGGGAGGGAGGCTGGGGGATGCTTAAACTCATCTTT
-	19	TRDV2	-	TRDJ3	CACEVMGKQTCWDTRQMFF	TGTGCCTGTGAAGTTATGGGGAAACAGACTTGCTGGGACACCCGACAGATGTTTTTC
-	21	TRDV1	-	TRDJ1	CALGEVPSRWGSRRGTDKLIF	TGTGCTCTTGGGGAGGTTCCCTCCCGGTGGGGATCCCGGCGGGGCACCGATAAACTCATCTTT
TRDD3	21	TRDV1	-	TRDJ1	CALGELRGLGIAPSYTDKLIF	TGTGCTCTTGGGGAACTAAGGGGGCTGGGGATAGCCCCCTCGTACACCGATAAACTCATCTTT
-	18	TRDV2	medium-sized	TRDJ1	CACGSFDQSWKDLGKLIF	TGTGCCTGTGGCTCCTTCGATCAGTCGTGGAAAGATTTGGGGAAACTCATCTTT
TRDD3	21	TRDV1	few	TRDJ1	CALGTRSGWGIPFLYTDKLIF	TGTGCTCTTGGGACACGTTCCGGGTGGGGGATACCCTTCTTGTACACCGATAAACTCATCTTT
TRDD2	20	TRDV1	few	TRDJ1	CALGELPPSYGGHSTDKLIF	TGTGCTCTTGGGGAACTCCCGCCTTCCTACGGGGGACACAGCACCGATAAACTCATCTTT
TRDD3	21	TRDV1	-	TRDJ1	CALGVTYDGGRVEVYTDKLIF	TGTGCTCTTGGGGTTACCTACGATGGGGGACGGGTGGAGGTCTACACCGATAAACTCATCTTT
-	22	TRDV1	-	TRDJ1	CALGERGVPTSTGDLYTDKLIF	TGTGCTCTTGGGGAACGGGGGGTTCCTACGTCTACTGGGGATCTGTACACCGATAAACTCATCTTT
TRDD3	22	TRDV1	few	TRDJ1	CALSPQRILGVSNPTYTDKLIF	TGTGCTCTTTCTCCTCAACGCATCCTGGGGGTTTCAAACCCGACGTACACCGATAAACTCATCTTT
TRDD2	28	TRDV1	-	TRDJ1	CALGELKGGPSYAGGTRVHPPYTDKLIF	TGTGCTCTTGGGGAACTAAAAGGGGGGCCTTCCTACGCTGGTGGTACCCGTGTGCATCCCCCGTACACCGATAAACTCATCTTT
TRDD3	24	TRDV1	few	TRDJ1	CALGEETSTLYNWGTPGYTDKLIF	TGTGCTCTTGGGGAAGAAACCTCCACCCTGTACAACTGGGGGACCCCCGGATACACCGATAAACTCATCTTT
TRDD2	19	TRDV1	few	TRDJ1	CALGQPSYLRRGYTDKLIF	TGTGCTCTTGGGCAGCCTTCCTACTTACGCAGGGGGTACACCGATAAACTCATCTTT
-	19	TRDV1	few	TRDJ1	CALGELPQNRHLYTDKLIF	TGTGCTCTCGGGGAACTACCCCAAAACAGACACCTTTACACCGATAAACTCATCTTT
-	17	TRDV1	-	TRDJ1	CALGEQTASSPRDKLIF	TGTGCTCTTGGGGAACAAACTGCAAGCAGTCCCCGCGATAAACTCATCTTT
TRDD3	21	TRDV1	few	TRDJ1	CALGEPYRSTGGSINTDKLIF	TGTGCTCTTGGGGAACCATACCGATCTACTGGGGGCTCGATAAACACCGATAAACTCATCTTT
TRDD2	20	TRDV1	few	TRDJ1	CALGELDPPLPTNLTDKLIF	TGTGCTCTTGGGGAACTAGATCCCCCGCTTCCTACCAACCTCACCGATAAACTCATCTTT
TRDD3	22	TRDV2	many	TRDJ3	CACDTEDWGIQGFCWDTRQMFF	TGTGCCTGTGACACCGAGGACTGGGGGATACAAGGTTTTTGCTGGGACACCCGACAGATGTTTTTC
TRDD3	22	TRDV1	few	TRDJ2	CALGEHGRSYWGIPNGTAQLFF	TGTGCTCTTGGGGAACATGGTCGGTCCTACTGGGGGATCCCGAATGGGACAGCACAACTCTTCTTT
TRDD2	20	TRDV1	-	TRDJ1	CALAPPSYLVGVLYTDKLIF	TGTGCTCTCGCACCCCCTTCCTACTTGGTGGGGGTCCTATACACCGATAAACTCATCTTT
TRDD3	21	TRDV1	-	TRDJ1	CALALSLGGDGGYAGYDKLIF	TGTGCTCTTGCACTATCCCTAGGTGGGGATGGGGGATACGCCGGGTACGATAAACTCATCTTT
TRDD3	18	TRAV29/DV5	few	TRDJ1	CAAQVWIGGYCFTDKLIF	TGTGCAGCCCAGGTTTGGATTGGGGGATACTGTTTCACCGATAAACTCATCTTT
TRDD3	21	TRDV1	-	TRDJ1	CALGVTETYRGIETYTDKLIF	TGTGCTCTTGGGGTCACCGAAACCTACCGGGGGATTGAAACGTACACCGATAAACTCATCTTT
TRDD3	19	TRDV1	few	TRDJ1	CALGDMQNWGEKYTDKLIF	TGTGCTCTTGGGGACATGCAAAACTGGGGAGAGAAGTACACCGATAAACTCATCTTT
-	16	TRDV1	-	TRDJ1	CALGEPSDGHTDKLIF	TGTGCTCTTGGGGAACCGAGTGATGGACACACCGATAAACTCATCTTT
-	15	TRDV1	few	TRDJ1	CALGEVLRVPDKLIF	TGTGCTCTTGGGGAAGTACTCCGCGTCCCCGATAAACTCATCTTT
TRDD3	24	TRDV1	few	TRDJ1	CALGEPNSAHHEYWGIHNTDKLIF	TGTGCTCTTGGGGAACCTAATTCGGCTCACCACGAATACTGGGGGATACACAACACCGATAAACTCATCTTT
-	20	TRDV1	few	TRDJ1	CALALLREVGARRGTDKPIF	TGTGCTCTTGCTCTCCTACGGGAGGTGGGGGCCCGACGGGGCACCGATAAACCCATCTTT
TRDD3	21	TRDV1	few	TRDJ1	CALGEPPSPLRGIRYTDKLIF	TGTGCTCTTGGGGAACCACCTTCCCCCCTACGGGGGATACGGTACACCGATAAACTCATCTTT
TRDD3	18	TRAV29/DV5	few	TRDJ3	CAVNTGGQSNWDTRQMFF	TGTGCAGTAAATACTGGGGGCCAGAGCAACTGGGACACCCGACAGATGTTTTTC
TRDD3	20	TRDV1	-	TRDJ1	CALGELDHYWGITNTDKLIF	TGTGCCCTTGGGGAACTGGACCATTACTGGGGGATAACTAACACCGATAAACTCATCTTT
TRDD3	22	TRDV1	-	TRDJ1	CALGERKGYRTSWGINTDKLIF	TGTGCTCTTGGGGAGCGTAAGGGCTACCGGACTTCCTGGGGGATAAACACCGATAAACTCATCTTT
TRDD3	19	TRDV1	few	TRDJ1	CALGEDPGGYGRDTDKLIF	TGTGCTCTTGGGGAAGATCCCGGGGGATACGGGCGGGACACCGATAAACTCATCTTT
TRDD3	18	TRDV1	few	TRDJ1	CALGEPILGDAYTDKLIF	TGTGCTCTTGGGGAACCCATACTGGGGGATGCGTACACCGATAAACTCATCTTT
-	15	TRDV1	few	TRDJ1	CALGVDFQNTDKLIF	TGTGCTCTTGGGGTTGATTTCCAGAACACCGATAAACTCATCTTT